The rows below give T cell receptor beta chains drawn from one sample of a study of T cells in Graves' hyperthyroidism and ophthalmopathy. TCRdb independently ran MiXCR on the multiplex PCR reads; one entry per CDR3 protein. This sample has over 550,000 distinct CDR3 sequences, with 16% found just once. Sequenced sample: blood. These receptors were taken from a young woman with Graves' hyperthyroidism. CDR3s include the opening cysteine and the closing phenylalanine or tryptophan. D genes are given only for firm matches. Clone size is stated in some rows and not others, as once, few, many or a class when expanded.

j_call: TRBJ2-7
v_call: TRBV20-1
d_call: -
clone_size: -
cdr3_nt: TGCAGTGCTGTCCGGGACGCACACTACGAGCAGTACTTC
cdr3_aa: CSAVRDAHYEQYF

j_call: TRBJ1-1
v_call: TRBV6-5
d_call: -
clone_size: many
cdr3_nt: TGTGCCAGCAGTTACTCCATACGAAACACTGAAGCTTTCTTT
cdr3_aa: CASSYSIRNTEAFF

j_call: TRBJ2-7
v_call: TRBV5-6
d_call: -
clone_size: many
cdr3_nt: TGTGCCAGCAGCTTGGAGGCCTTCTACGAGCAGTACTTC
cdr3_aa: CASSLEAFYEQYF

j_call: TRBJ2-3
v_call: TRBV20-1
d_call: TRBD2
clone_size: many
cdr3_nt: TGCAGTGCCCATAGACTAGCGGGGGGGCTGAGAGATACGCAGTATTTT
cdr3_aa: CSAHRLAGGLRDTQYF

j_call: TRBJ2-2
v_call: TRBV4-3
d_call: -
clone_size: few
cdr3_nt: TGCGCCAGCAGCCAACTTCCCGGGGGGCCCGGGGAGCTGTTTTTT
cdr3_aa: CASSQLPGGPGELFF

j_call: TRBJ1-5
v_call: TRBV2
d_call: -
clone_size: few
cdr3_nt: TGTGCCAGCAGTGAGTACGCCCATAGCAATCAGCCCCAGCATTTT
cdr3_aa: CASSEYAHSNQPQHF

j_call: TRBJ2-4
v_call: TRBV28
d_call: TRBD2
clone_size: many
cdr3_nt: TGTGCCAGCAGTGCCGGGACTAGCGGGATGGCGGCCAAAAACATTCAGTACTTC
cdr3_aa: CASSAGTSGMAAKNIQYF

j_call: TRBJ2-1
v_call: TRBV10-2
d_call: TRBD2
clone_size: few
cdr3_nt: TGCGCCACTGGGGGGGACCCTCACTACAATGAGCAGTTCTTC
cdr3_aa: CATGGDPHYNEQFF

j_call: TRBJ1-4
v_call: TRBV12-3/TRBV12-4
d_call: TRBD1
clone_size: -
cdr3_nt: TGTGCCAGCAGACAAACAGGGGCCTGGGGTGAAAAACTGTTTTTT
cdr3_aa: CASRQTGAWGEKLFF

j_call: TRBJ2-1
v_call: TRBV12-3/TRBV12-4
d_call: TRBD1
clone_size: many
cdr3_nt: TGTGCCAGCAGTAGGGACAGGGGCGTTGGTGAGCAGTTCTTC
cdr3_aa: CASSRDRGVGEQFF

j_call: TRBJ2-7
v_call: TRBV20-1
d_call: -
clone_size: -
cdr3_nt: TGCAGTGTGGCAGGAAAGGTTCACTACGAGCAGTACTTC
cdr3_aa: CSVAGKVHYEQYF

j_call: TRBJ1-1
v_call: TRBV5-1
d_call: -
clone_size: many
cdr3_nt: TGCGCCAGCAGCCCCCCAGGGTTCACTGAAGCTTTCTTT
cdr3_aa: CASSPPGFTEAFF

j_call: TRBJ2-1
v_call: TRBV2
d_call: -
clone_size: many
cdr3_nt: TGTGCCAGCAGTGAAAGAGTGGTCCTTAGCAATGAGCAGTTCTTC
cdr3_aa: CASSERVVLSNEQFF

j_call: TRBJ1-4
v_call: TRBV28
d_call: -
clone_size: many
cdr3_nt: TGTGCCAGCAGCCGGGACCTCACAGGGTTTAATGAAAAACTGTTTTTT
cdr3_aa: CASSRDLTGFNEKLFF

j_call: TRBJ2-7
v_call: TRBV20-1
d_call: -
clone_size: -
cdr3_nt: TGCAGTGCTAGTGGCCAGGCGGACGAGCAGTACTTC
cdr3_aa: CSASGQADEQYF

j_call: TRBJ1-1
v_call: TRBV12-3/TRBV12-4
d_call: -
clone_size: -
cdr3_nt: TGTGCCAGCACCGACGGACCGCCCACTGAAGCTTTCTTT
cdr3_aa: CASTDGPPTEAFF

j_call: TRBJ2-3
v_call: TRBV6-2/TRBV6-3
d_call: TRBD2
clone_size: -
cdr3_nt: TGTGCCAGCAGCCTCGGGACTAGCGGGGGGGCCGGTACGCAGTATTTT
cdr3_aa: CASSLGTSGGAGTQYF

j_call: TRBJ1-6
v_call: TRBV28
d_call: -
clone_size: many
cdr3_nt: TGTGCCAGCAGTTTCCCTCGGACCGGTGACTATTCACCCCTCCACTTT
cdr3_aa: CASSFPRTGDYSPLHF